Below, one T cell receptor (beta chain) is given with its context. Its antigen remains unidentified. This sample stems from a study of OX40 agonist ivuxolimab in advanced cancers. Study-wide points: Among the lowest peripheral clonal expansion occurred in 0.1-3.0 mg/kg partial responders. Researchers did not establish what antigens the expanded peripheral T cells target.

This CDR3 is built from 12 residues. The germline CDR1 and CDR2 sequences are LGHNT and FRNRAP. V lost 6 bases to trimming and J lost 3 bases, with 8 bases between them. Patients who had autoimmune disease history or got systemic immunosuppression were left out. With baseline, cycle 4 day 1, and cycle 7 day 1 as timepoints, blood was sampled. Method: immunoSEQ multiplex PCR; TCRdb's copy keeps in-frame clones and lacks some. Here the sample spans roughly 20,000 clones, around 79% being singletons. The gene calls are TRBV12-5 and TRBJ2-5; D remains unclear. This clonotype was sampled from an adult with an advanced solid tumor such as melanoma, head and neck, liver or kidney cancer. Sample: CD4+ or CD8+ T cells sorted from blood, taken in a trial of the OX40 agonist ivuxolimab. Here the CDR3 DNA reads TGTGCTAGTGGCTCGGAGAAAGAGACCCAGTACTTC. It encodes CASGSEKETQYF.